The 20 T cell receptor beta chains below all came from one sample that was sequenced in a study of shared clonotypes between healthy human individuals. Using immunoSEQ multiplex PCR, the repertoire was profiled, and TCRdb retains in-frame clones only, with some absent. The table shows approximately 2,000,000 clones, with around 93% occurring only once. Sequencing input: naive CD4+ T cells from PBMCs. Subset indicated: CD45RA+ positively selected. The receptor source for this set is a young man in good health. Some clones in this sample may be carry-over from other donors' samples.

The CDR3 loop reads CASSPVNLGELFF. The CDR3 DNA is TGTGCCAGCTCACCGGTCAATCTCGGGGAGCTGTTTTTT. The chain joins TRBV18 to TRBJ2-2; D gene uncertain. Germline CDR1 is KGHSH and CDR2 is LQKENI. The CDR3 has 13 residues. V shed 3 bases and J shed 7 bases, with 9 bases lying between them.

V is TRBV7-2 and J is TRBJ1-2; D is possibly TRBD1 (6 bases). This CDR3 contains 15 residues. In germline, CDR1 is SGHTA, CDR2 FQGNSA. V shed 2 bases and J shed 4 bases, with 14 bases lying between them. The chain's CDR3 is CASSLRGGGIYGYTF. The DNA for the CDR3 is TGTGCCAGCAGCTTAAGGGGGGGCGGAATCTATGGCTACACCTTC.

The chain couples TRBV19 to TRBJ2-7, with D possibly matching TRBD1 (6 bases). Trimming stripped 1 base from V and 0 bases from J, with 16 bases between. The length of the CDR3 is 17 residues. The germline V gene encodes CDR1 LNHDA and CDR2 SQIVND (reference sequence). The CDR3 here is CASSIASGALGSYEQYF. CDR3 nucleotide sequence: TGTGCCAGTAGTATAGCGTCAGGGGCGTTGGGCTCCTACGAGCAGTACTTC.

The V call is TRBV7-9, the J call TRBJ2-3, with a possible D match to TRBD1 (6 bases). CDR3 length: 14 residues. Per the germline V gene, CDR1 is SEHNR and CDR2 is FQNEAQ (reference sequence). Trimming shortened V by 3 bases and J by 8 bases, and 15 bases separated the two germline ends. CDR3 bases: TGTGCCAGCAGCTTGGCAGGGGAAGATGGTACGCAGTATTTT. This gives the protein CASSLAGEDGTQYF.

The CDR3 DNA is TGTGCCAGCAGCTTTTCGTTCGGGGGCTACACCTTC. This translates into CASSFSFGGYTF. The V call is TRBV7-9, the J call TRBJ1-2; D remains ambiguous. V was pared by 3 bases and J by 8 bases, with 10 bases between. CDR1 and CDR2 from the germline V gene are SEHNR and FQNEAQ (reference sequence). The CDR3 extends over 12 amino acids.

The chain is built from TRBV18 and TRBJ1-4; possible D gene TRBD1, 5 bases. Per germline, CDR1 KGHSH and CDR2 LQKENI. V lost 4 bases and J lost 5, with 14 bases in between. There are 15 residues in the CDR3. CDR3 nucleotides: TGTGCCAGCTCACTAAGTGGGACTAAGAATGAAAAACTGTTTTTT. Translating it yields CASSLSGTKNEKLFF.

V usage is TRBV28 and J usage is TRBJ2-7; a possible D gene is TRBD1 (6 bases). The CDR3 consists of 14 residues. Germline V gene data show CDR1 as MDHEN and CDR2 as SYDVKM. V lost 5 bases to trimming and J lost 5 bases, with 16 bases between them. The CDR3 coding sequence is TGTGCCAGCAGTCCCCCTTCACAGGGACACGAGCAGTACTTC. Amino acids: CASSPPSQGHEQYF.

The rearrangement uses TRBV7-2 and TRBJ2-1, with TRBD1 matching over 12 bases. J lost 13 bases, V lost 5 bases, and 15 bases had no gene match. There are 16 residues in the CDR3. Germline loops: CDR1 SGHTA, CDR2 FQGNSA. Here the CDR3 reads CASSISTGTGGSGQFF. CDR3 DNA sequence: TGTGCCAGCAGCATCTCCACCGGGACAGGGGGCTCGGGTCAGTTCTTC.

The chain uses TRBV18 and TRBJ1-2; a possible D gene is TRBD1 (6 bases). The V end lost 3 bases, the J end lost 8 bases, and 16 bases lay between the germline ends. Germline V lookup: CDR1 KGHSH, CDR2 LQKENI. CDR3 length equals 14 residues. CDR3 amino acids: CASSPGGPSGGYTF. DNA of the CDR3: TGTGCCAGCTCACCGGGGGGCCCTTCGGGGGGCTACACCTTC.

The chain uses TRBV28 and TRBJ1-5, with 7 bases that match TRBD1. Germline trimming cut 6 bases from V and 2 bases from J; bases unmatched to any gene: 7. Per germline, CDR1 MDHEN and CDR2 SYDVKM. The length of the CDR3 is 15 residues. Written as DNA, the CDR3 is TGTGCCAGCAGACCGAGGGGGCATCGCAATCAGCCCCAGCATTTT. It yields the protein CASRPRGHRNQPQHF.

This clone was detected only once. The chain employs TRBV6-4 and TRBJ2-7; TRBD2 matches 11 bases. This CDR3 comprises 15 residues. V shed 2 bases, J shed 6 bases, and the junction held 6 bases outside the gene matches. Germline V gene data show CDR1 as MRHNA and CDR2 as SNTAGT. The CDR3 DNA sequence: TGTGCCAGCAGTGACCCGGCTCTAGCGGGAGGCGAGCAGTACTTC. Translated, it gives CASSDPALAGGEQYF.

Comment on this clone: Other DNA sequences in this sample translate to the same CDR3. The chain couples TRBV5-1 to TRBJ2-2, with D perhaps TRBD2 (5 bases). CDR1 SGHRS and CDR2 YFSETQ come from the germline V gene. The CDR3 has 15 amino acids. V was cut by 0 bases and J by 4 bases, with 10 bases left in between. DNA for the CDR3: TGCGCCAGCAGCTTGGGGCTAGCTTCCACCGGGGAGCTGTTTTTT. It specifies CASSLGLASTGELFF. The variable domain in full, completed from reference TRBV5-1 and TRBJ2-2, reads KAGVTQTPRYLIKTRGQQVTLSCSPISGHRSVSWYQQTPGQGLQFLFEYFSETQRNKGNFPGRFSGRQFSNSRSEMNVSTLELGDSALYLCASSLGLASTGELFFGEGSRLTVL.

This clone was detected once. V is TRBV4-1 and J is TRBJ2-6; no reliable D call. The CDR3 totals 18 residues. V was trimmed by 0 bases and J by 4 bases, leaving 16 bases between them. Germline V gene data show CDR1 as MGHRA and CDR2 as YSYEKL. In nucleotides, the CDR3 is TGCGCCAGCAGCCAAGATCTCCGCAGCAATGGGGGGGCCAACGTCCTGACTTTC. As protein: CASSQDLRSNGGANVLTF.

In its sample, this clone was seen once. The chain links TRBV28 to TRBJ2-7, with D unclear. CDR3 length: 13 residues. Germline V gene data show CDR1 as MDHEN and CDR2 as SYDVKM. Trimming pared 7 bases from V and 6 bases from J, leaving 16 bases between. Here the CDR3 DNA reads TGTGCCAGCAACCGGGCGGATTTGACCGAGCAGTACTTC. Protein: CASNRADLTEQYF.

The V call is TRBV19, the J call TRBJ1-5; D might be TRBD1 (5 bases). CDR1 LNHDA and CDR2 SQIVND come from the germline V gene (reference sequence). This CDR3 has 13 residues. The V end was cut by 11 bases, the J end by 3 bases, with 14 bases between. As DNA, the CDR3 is TGTGCCGCAAACGGGGGATACAATCAGCCCCAGCATTTT. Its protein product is CAANGGYNQPQHF.

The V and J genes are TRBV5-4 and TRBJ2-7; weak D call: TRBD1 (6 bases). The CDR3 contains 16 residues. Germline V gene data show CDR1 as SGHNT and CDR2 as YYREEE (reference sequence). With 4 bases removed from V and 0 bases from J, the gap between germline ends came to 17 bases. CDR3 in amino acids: CASSRQQGSSSYEQYF. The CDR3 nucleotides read TGTGCCAGCAGCCGACAGCAGGGGTCCAGCTCCTACGAGCAGTACTTC.

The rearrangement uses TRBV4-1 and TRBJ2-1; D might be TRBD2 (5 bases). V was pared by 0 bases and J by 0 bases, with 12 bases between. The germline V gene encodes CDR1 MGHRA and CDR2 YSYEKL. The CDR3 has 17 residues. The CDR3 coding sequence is TGCGCCAGCAGCCAAGATAGCGTCCCGAGCTCCTACAATGAGCAGTTCTTC. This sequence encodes CASSQDSVPSSYNEQFF.

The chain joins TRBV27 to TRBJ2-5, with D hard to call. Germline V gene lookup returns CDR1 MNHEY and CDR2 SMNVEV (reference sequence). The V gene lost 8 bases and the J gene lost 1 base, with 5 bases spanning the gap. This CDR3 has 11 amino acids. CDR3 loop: CASGFQETQYF. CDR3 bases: TGTGCCAGCGGGTTCCAAGAGACCCAGTACTTC.

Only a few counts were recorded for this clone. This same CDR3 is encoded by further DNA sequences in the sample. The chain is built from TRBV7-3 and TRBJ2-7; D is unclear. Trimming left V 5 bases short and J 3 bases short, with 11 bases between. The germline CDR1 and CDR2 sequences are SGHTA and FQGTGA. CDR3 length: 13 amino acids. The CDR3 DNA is TGTGCCAGCAGCCCTGGACGGAACTACGAGCAGTACTTC. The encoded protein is CASSPGRNYEQYF. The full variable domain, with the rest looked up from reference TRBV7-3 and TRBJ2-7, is GAGVSQTPSNKVTEKGKYVELRCDPISGHTALYWYRQSLGQGPEFLIYFQGTGAADDSGLPNDRFFAVRPEGSVSTLKIQRTERGDSAVYLCASSPGRNYEQYFGPGTRLTVT.

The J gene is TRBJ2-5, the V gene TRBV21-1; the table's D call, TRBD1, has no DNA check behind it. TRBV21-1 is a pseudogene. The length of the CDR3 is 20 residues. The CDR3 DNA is TGTGCCAGCAGGACCCTCCCGATTGAAATGGGACAGGGGGCTTCGGAGACCCAGTACTTC. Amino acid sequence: CASRTLPIEMGQGASETQYF.